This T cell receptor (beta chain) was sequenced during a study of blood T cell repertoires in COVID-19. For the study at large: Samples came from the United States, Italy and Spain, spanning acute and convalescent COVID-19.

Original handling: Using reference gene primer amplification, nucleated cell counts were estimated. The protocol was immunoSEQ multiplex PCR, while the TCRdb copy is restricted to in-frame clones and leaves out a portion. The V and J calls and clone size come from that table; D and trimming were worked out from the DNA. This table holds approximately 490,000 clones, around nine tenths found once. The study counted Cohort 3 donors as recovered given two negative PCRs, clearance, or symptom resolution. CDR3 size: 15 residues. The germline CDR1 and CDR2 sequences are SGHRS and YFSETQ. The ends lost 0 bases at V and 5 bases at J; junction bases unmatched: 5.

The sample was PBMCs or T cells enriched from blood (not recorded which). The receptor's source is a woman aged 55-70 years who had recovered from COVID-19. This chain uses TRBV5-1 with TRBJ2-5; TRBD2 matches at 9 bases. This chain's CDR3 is CASSLGGGAGETQYF. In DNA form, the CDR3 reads TGCGCCAGCAGCTTGGGCGGGGGGGCTGGCGAGACCCAGTACTTC.